This T cell receptor beta chain stems from a study of cytomegalovirus exposure and HLA in healthy donors. Findings of the study overall: Association with HLA alleles at 0.05 false discovery rate was found for around 17,000 TCR beta sequences in a later analysis.

Comments on this clone: Its specificity is unknown.

CDR1 and CDR2 from the germline V gene are SGHDT and YYEEEE. There are 17 residues in the CDR3. V gave up 0 bases and J gave up 5 bases; unmatched junction bases: 12. Primers: 60 Vbeta forward and 13 Jbeta reverse. Profiled with immunoSEQ multiplex PCR; TCRdb holds only in-frame clones, not every one. The sample contains about 110,000 clones, around three quarters of which appear only once. Sequences were obtained from PBMCs. The rearrangement uses TRBV5-6 and TRBJ2-5, with 8 bases aligning to TRBD1. This sequence was found in a man in his forties or fifties in good health and CMV-seropositive. The CDR3 is CASSLAYEQGVGETQYF. CDR3 coding DNA: TGTGCCAGCAGCTTGGCCTATGAACAGGGGGTTGGGGAGACCCAGTACTTC.